The 16 T cell receptor beta chains below all came from one sample that was sequenced in a study of shared clonotypes between healthy human individuals (dated by TCRdb to 2018 to 2021). The method behind the library was the immunoSEQ multiplex PCR assay. The clones in this table, taken by TCRdb from immuneACCESS, are in-frame only. Not every clone is retained; where verified, under half of the shortfall comes from an unresolved V gene, and the cause of the rest is unknown. The sample contains some 1,100,000 clones, 75% to 80% of them found a single time. In total, the top ten clones hold more than 0.45% of the sample. Sequenced material: memory CD4+ T cells from PBMCs. The cell subset or site label, as the study defines it: CD45RA-negative fraction. These receptor sequences come from a man between 18 and 29 years old in good health. Some clones in this sample may be carry-over from other donors' samples.

This clone was detected once. The V and J genes are TRBV4-2 and TRBJ1-5; possible D gene TRBD1, 6 bases. Germline V gene sequence: CDR1 LGHNA, CDR2 YNFKEQ. This CDR3 is built from 16 residues. V dropped 0 bases and J dropped 4 bases, with 13 bases sitting between them. The CDR3 protein is CASSQDSDRRNQPQHF. CDR3 bases: TGTGCCAGCAGCCAAGATTCCGACAGGAGAAATCAGCCCCAGCATTTT.

Notes on this clone: It differs at one base from a far larger clone, so likely a read error. The chain combines TRBV11-2 with TRBJ2-1, with TRBD2 matching 10 bases. J gave up 4 bases and V 6 bases, and 6 bases lay outside the gene matches. CDR1 SGHAT and CDR2 FQNNGV come from the germline V gene. CDR3 length equals 15 residues. CDR3 nucleotides: TGTGCCAGCAGTCCCGGGACTAGCGTTTACAATGAGCAGTTCTTC. Translation: CASSPGTSVYNEQFF.

This clone has more than one count but fewer than ten. This chain joins TRBV5-1 and TRBJ2-7; 9 nucleotides agree with TRBD2. V trimming: 2 bases; J trimming: 0 bases; junction bases outside the gene matches: 3. The CDR3 has 15 amino acids. Germline CDR1 SGHRS, CDR2 YFSETQ. CDR3 DNA: TGCGCCAGCAGCTTCAATAGCGGGAGCTCCTACGAGCAGTACTTC. It specifies CASSFNSGSSYEQYF.

As regards this clone: This may come from a read error, since a much larger clone is one base off. The sample carries other DNA sequences with the same CDR3. V gene TRBV30 combines with J gene TRBJ2-5, with D unresolved. The V and J ends lost 2 bases and 11 bases respectively, with 12 bases between them. The CDR3 consists of 11 residues. CDR1 is GTSNPN and CDR2 is SVGIG in the germline V gene (reference sequence). The DNA of the CDR3 is TGTGCCTGGAGTTGGGGTGGAGAGCAGTACTTC. It yields the protein CAWSWGGEQYF.

The CDR3 DNA reads as TGTGCCAGCAGGTCAGGGGACGGGTACGAGCAGTACTTC. Translating gives CASRSGDGYEQYF. The chain combines TRBV6-5 with TRBJ2-7; a possible D gene is TRBD1 (6 bases). The V gene lost 6 bases and the J gene lost 4 bases, with 13 bases spanning the gap. The germline CDR1 and CDR2 sequences are MNHEY and SVGAGI. The length of the CDR3 is 13 residues.

The J gene is TRBJ1-4, the V gene TRBV9; 8 bases fit TRBD1. Trimming removed 5 bases from V and 6 bases from J; junction bases left unmatched: 12. Germline V gives CDR1 SGDLS, CDR2 YYNGEE. The CDR3 spans 16 residues. CDR3 in DNA: TGTGCCAGCAGTCCTATGTCAGGGACAGGAGATGAAAAACTGTTTTTT. It encodes CASSPMSGTGDEKLFF.

This clone occurred many times. The chain joins TRBV2 to TRBJ2-7; 14 bases are shared with TRBD2. J was trimmed by 2 bases and V by 5 bases; bases with no gene match: 11. The germline V gene encodes CDR1 SNHLY and CDR2 FYNNEI. This CDR3 has 18 residues. CDR3 bases: TGTGCCAGCAGTCCAGGACTAGCGGGAGGCCTAAGTCCCTACGAGCAGTACTTC. Its protein is CASSPGLAGGLSPYEQYF.

The chain combines TRBV5-1 with TRBJ2-3, with no clear D. CDR1 is SGHRS, CDR2 YFSETQ, per germline. The CDR3 length is 14 residues. The V and J ends lost 2 bases and 2 bases respectively, with 9 bases between them. The CDR3 sequence is CASSFQSATDTQYF. CDR3 nucleotide sequence: TGCGCCAGCAGCTTCCAATCCGCCACAGATACGCAGTATTTT.

The CDR3 is CASSPSDQGDQPQHF. The CDR3 DNA reads TGTGCCAGCAGTCCCTCTGACCAGGGGGATCAGCCCCAGCATTTT. V gene TRBV6-6 combines with J gene TRBJ1-5; 7 positions agree with TRBD1. CDR1 is MNHNY, CDR2 SVGAGI, per germline (reference sequence). Unmatched junction bases numbered 9, after V lost 5 bases and J lost 5 bases. The CDR3 has 15 residues.

Details on this clone: Other DNA sequences within the sample encode an identical CDR3. The chain employs TRBV12-5 and TRBJ1-1; the D gene is possibly TRBD1 (6 bases). Germline CDR1 is LGHNT and CDR2 is FRNRAP. The CDR3 contains 13 residues. The germline V and J ends were trimmed by 5 bases and 4 bases, with 11 bases remaining between them. The CDR3 sequence: CASGLEGGTEAFF. CDR3 bases: TGTGCTAGTGGTCTCGAGGGGGGCACTGAAGCTTTCTTT.

This clone appeared many times. The V call is TRBV9, the J call TRBJ2-1; 15 nucleotides match TRBD2. V was pared by 0 bases and J by 6 bases, with 10 bases of the junction left unmatched. From germline, CDR1 is SGDLS and CDR2 YYNGEE. This CDR3 spans 19 amino acids. The CDR3 protein is CASSVEAGLAGGPSNEQFF. CDR3 DNA sequence: TGTGCCAGCAGCGTAGAGGCCGGACTAGCGGGAGGGCCATCCAATGAGCAGTTCTTC.

The V call is TRBV6-6, the J call TRBJ2-5; a possible D gene is TRBD2 (5 bases). The length of the CDR3 is 14 residues. V was clipped by 3 bases and J by 7 bases, with 15 bases between them. Germline V lookup: CDR1 MNHNY, CDR2 SVGAGI (reference sequence). This CDR3 reads CASSYDGGLRTQYF. CDR3 DNA: TGTGCCAGCAGTTATGACGGCGGACTCCGGACCCAGTACTTC.

This chain links TRBV6-1 with TRBJ2-7; 8 bases are a match to TRBD1. CDR3 length equals 15 residues. In germline, CDR1 is MNHNS, CDR2 SASEGT. Trimming removed 8 bases from V and 6 bases from J; junction bases left unmatched: 15. The CDR3 loop is CASHEGGTGDVEQYF. CDR3 in DNA: TGTGCCAGCCACGAGGGCGGGACAGGAGACGTCGAGCAGTACTTC.

This clone came up once. The V call is TRBV4-2, the J call TRBJ2-3; 13 positions agree with TRBD2. V was pared by 4 bases and J by 4 bases, with 8 bases of the junction left unmatched. The CDR3 totals 17 residues. Germline CDR1 is LGHNA and CDR2 is YNFKEQ. The CDR3: CASSLVELAGGPDTQYF. As DNA, the CDR3 is TGTGCCAGCAGCCTGGTCGAACTAGCGGGAGGGCCAGATACGCAGTATTTT.

The chain carries TRBV5-6 and TRBJ2-1; D remains unclear. This CDR3 region has 11 residues. The V end lost 2 bases, the J end lost 11 bases, and 8 bases lay between the germline ends. Germline V gives CDR1 SGHDT, CDR2 YYEEEE. The CDR3 loop reads CASSFGRKQFF. CDR3 in DNA: TGTGCCAGCAGCTTTGGACGGAAGCAGTTCTTC.

The chain has TRBV5-6 and TRBJ1-2; 8 bases are a match to TRBD1. The CDR3 extends over 13 amino acids. After removal of 4 bases from V and 7 bases from J, the junction contained 6 bases not matched to a gene. Germline CDR1 and CDR2: SGHDT and YYEEEE. The CDR3 loop reads CASSRGQGGGYTF. The CDR3 DNA reads as TGTGCCAGCAGCCGAGGACAGGGAGGTGGCTACACCTTC.